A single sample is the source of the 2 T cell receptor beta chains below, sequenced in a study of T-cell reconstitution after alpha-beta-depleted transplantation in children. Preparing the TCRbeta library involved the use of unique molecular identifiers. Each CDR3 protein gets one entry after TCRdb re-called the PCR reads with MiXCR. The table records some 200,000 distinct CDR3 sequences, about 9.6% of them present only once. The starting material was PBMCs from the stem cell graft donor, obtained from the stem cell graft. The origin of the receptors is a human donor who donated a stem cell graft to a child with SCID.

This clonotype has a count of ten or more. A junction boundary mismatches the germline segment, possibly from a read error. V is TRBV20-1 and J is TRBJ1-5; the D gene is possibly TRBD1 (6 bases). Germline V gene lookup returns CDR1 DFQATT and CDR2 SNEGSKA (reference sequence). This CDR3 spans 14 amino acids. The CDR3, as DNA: TGCAGTGCTCGAGAGGCAGGGGCTGGGGGGCCCCAGCATTTT. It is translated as CSAREAGAGGPQHF.

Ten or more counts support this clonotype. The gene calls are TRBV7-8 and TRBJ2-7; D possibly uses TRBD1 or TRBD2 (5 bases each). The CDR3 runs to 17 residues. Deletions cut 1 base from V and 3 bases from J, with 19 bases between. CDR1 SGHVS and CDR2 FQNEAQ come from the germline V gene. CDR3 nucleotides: TGTGCCAGCAGCTTAGATTTGTGGGGACCCCTACGCTACGAGCAGTACTTC. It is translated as CASSLDLWGPLRYEQYF.